The 9 T cell receptor beta chains in this list originate from one sample, sequenced in a study of blood T cell repertoires in COVID-19. Sequenced by immunoSEQ multiplex PCR; TCRdb stores in-frame clones only, minus some. The table lists 95,000 or so clones, more than 75% of them singletons, with 17% in the top ten. Sequencing used peripheral blood. These receptors all come from a human donor in a cohort sampled during active COVID-19.

The chain employs TRBV7-3 and TRBJ2-1; perhaps TRBD2 as D (6 bases). V lost 5 bases and J lost 6, with 11 bases in between. CDR3 length equals 13 residues. Germline values: CDR1 SGHTA, CDR2 FQGTGA. The CDR3 region has the DNA TGTGCCAGCAGCACATATAGCGGCAATGAGCAGTTCTTC. The encoded protein is CASSTYSGNEQFF.

This rearrangement joins TRBV6-4 to TRBJ1-6; 7 positions match TRBD1. With V trimmed by 6 bases and J by 6 bases, 5 bases remained unmatched. This CDR3 comprises 14 residues. Germline lookup yields CDR1 MRHNA and CDR2 SNTAGT. CDR3: CASRASGGNSPLHF. CDR3 nucleotides: TGTGCCAGCAGGGCCTCAGGGGGTAATTCACCCCTCCACTTT.

The gene calls are TRBV9 and TRBJ2-1; TRBD1 might be the D (6 bases). Trimming cost V 0 bases and J 9 bases, with 16 bases left between them. CDR1 and CDR2 (germline): SGDLS, YYNGEE. The CDR3 consists of 15 residues. The CDR3 region is CASSVVGTTPGEQFF. The CDR3 DNA reads TGTGCCAGCAGCGTAGTCGGGACAACCCCGGGTGAGCAGTTCTTC.

The rearrangement links TRBV7-2 to TRBJ1-2, with D uncertain. The V gene lost 5 bases and the J gene lost 4 bases, with 14 bases spanning the gap. Germline CDR1 is SGHTA and CDR2 is FQGNSA. This CDR3 has 14 amino acids. The CDR3 sequence: CASSVSGPLYGYTF. The CDR3 coding sequence is TGTGCCAGCAGCGTCAGCGGCCCCCTCTATGGCTACACCTTC.

The chain carries TRBV3-1 (or the pseudogene TRBV3-2) and TRBJ2-2; D unresolved. Trimming removed 0 bases at V and 5 bases at J, with 13 bases between. Germline V CDR1 and CDR2: LGHDT, YNNKEL (reference sequence). CDR3 length: 16 amino acids. The CDR3 loop is CASSQDVMALTGELFF. The CDR3 DNA follows: TGTGCCAGCAGCCAAGATGTGATGGCTCTTACCGGGGAGCTGTTTTTT.

The J gene is TRBJ1-1, the V gene TRBV7-9; D is perhaps TRBD1 (5 bases). V lost 1 base to trimming and J lost 0 bases, with 9 bases between them. The CDR3 runs to 15 residues. Germline values: CDR1 SEHNR, CDR2 FQNEAQ (reference sequence). The CDR3 nucleotides read TGTGCCAGCAGCTTAGAAACAGGTTTGAACACTGAAGCTTTCTTT. Encoded protein: CASSLETGLNTEAFF.

This clone was found a few times. One junction end does not reproduce the germline sequence, and a read error may be involved. V usage is TRBV6-5 and J usage is TRBJ1-6, with unresolved D. Germline lookup yields CDR1 MNHEY and CDR2 SVGAGI. CDR3 size: 13 residues. The CDR3 loop reads CASSDSENSPLHF. The CDR3 region has the DNA TGTGCCAGCAGTGACTCAGAGAATTCACCCCTCCACTTT.

This chain connects TRBV7-2 to TRBJ1-5; no firm D call. Germline V gives CDR1 SGHTA, CDR2 FQGNSA. The CDR3 is 15 residues long. V was pared by 6 bases and J by 1 base, with 13 bases between. The chain's CDR3 is CASSPRMVSNQPQHF. In DNA, the CDR3 is TGTGCCAGCAGTCCGCGGATGGTCAGCAATCAGCCCCAGCATTTT. The variable domain in full, completed from reference TRBV7-2 and TRBJ1-5, reads GAGVSQSPSNKVTEKGKDVELRCDPISGHTALYWYRQSLGQGLEFLIYFQGNSAPDKSGLPSDRFSAERTGGSVSTLTIQRTQQEDSAVYLCASSPRMVSNQPQHFGDGTRLSIL.

The chain employs TRBV11-2 and TRBJ2-1; 11 positions agree with TRBD2. Germline CDR1 and CDR2: SGHAT and FQNNGV. Trimming cost V 1 base and J 4 bases; bases outside gene matches: 6. The CDR3 is 17 amino acids. The CDR3 reads CASSLVSGGAVYNEQFF. The CDR3 DNA reads TGTGCCAGCAGCTTAGTTAGCGGGGGGGCAGTTTACAATGAGCAGTTCTTC.